Following are 3 T cell receptor beta chains from one sample sequenced in a study of blood T cell repertoires in COVID-19. This table comes from immunoSEQ multiplex PCR, and its TCRdb copy is limited to in-frame clones, with some not included. The sample lists 220,000 or so clones, 89% occurring once. Sequenced: peripheral blood. These receptors originate from a man in his 60s who had recovered from COVID-19.

The chain employs TRBV3-1 (or the pseudogene TRBV3-2) and TRBJ1-1; 9 bases agree with TRBD1. The CDR3 covers 18 residues. V shed 3 bases and J 1 base; nucleotides not matched to a gene: 12. CDR1 is LGHDT, CDR2 YNNKEL, per germline (reference sequence). As DNA, the CDR3 is TGTGCCAGCAGCCATGGTACGACAGGGGGAACAGGGAACACTGAAGCTTTCTTT. This codes for CASSHGTTGGTGNTEAFF.

This clone was found a few times. In nucleotides, the CDR3 is TGTGCCAGCAGCTTGCAACAGGGCTACACCTTC. The encoded protein is CASSLQQGYTF. The V and J genes are TRBV7-9 and TRBJ1-2; no definite D call. In germline, CDR1 is SEHNR, CDR2 FQNEAQ (reference sequence). The CDR3 extends over 11 amino acids. V lost 3 bases to trimming and J lost 8 bases, with 7 bases between them.

The chain recombines TRBV4-2 with TRBJ1-3, with TRBD1 matching over 7 bases. V lost 4 bases to trimming and J lost 3 bases; unmatched junction nucleotides: 9. Germline CDR1 reads LGHNA; CDR2 reads YNFKEQ. CDR3 size: 16 residues. CDR3 region: CASSRGTQGFGNTIYF. The CDR3 DNA follows: TGTGCCAGCAGCCGGGGGACACAGGGGTTTGGAAACACCATATATTTT.